The T cell receptor (beta chain) under discussion was sequenced for a study of cytomegalovirus exposure and HLA in healthy donors. Germline V gene sequence: CDR1 SGHDT, CDR2 YYEEEE. The CDR3 is made up of 14 amino acids. V shed 0 bases and J shed 4 bases, with 8 bases lying between them. Vbeta (60) and Jbeta (13) primers were used in the PCR. Sequencing was performed with immunoSEQ multiplex PCR; in TCRdb, only in-frame clones are kept and a portion is missing. The table lists about 270,000 clones, just over 70% of them singletons. The source is a female donor in good health and CMV-seronegative. The J gene is TRBJ2-1, the V gene TRBV5-6; a weak D match, TRBD1 (5 bases). The sequenced sample was PBMCs. DNA of the CDR3: TGTGCCAGCAGCTTGGGGGGCTCTTACAATGAGCAGTTCTTC. Translated, it gives CASSLGGSYNEQFF. Drawing the rest from reference TRBV5-6 and TRBJ2-1, the complete variable domain is DAGVTQSPTHLIKTRGQQVTLRCSPKSGHDTVSWYQQALGQGPQFIFQYYEEEERQRGNFPDRFSGHQFPNYSSELNVNALLLGDSALYLCASSLGGSYNEQFFGPGTRLTVL.